This T cell receptor (beta chain) stems from a study of T cell responses to AZD1222 COVID-19 vaccine. Overall study context: Analysis merged second doses at about 4 or about 12 weeks. Findings of the study overall: Elevations in Spike-specific TCR breadth and depth followed administration of two AZD1222 doses. None of the repertoires were sampled until the peak T cell response had passed. It should be noted that donors were predominantly white British and more often female, and clonal diversity was possibly underestimated.

This clone was seen just once. As yet, its antigen is unknown. Germline CDR1 reads LNHDA; CDR2 reads SQIVND (reference sequence). The CDR3 spans 14 residues. V lost 6 bases and J lost 2, with 13 bases in between. Sequenced by immunoSEQ multiplex PCR; TCRdb stores in-frame clones only, minus some. The repertoire has 68,000 or so clones, about three quarters of them found once; the top ten carry 9% to 14%. This clonotype originated in an adult in good health. The rearrangement uses TRBV19 and TRBJ1-1; the D gene is possibly TRBD1 (5 bases). The sample in question was peripheral blood, obtained on day 0 of AZD1222 vaccination. This CDR3 is CASRERQLNTEAFF. Here the CDR3 DNA reads TGTGCCAGTAGGGAAAGACAGTTAAACACTGAAGCTTTCTTT.